These T cell receptor beta chains were read from a single sample in a study of cytomegalovirus exposure and HLA in healthy donors. Generated by immunoSEQ multiplex PCR, the TCRdb table keeps only in-frame clones and is missing some. Of 150,000 or so clones in the sample, about four fifths were seen once. Material: PBMCs. The receptors stem from a woman aged 45-59 years in good health and CMV-seropositive. Each CDR3 is given with its conserved first and last residue. The D gene is left open where the match is weak. Size values are once, few and many counts, or a class for expanded clones, and some rows have none.

j_gene: TRBJ1-1
abundance: -
d_gene: -
v_gene: TRBV6-6
CDR3aa: CASSYSAEAFF
CDR3nt: TGTGCCAGCAGTTATAGTGCTGAAGCTTTCTTT

j_gene: TRBJ2-7
abundance: few
d_gene: -
v_gene: TRBV29-1
CDR3aa: CSVGFTRGYEQYF
CDR3nt: TGCAGCGTTGGATTTACCAGGGGATACGAGCAGTACTTC

j_gene: TRBJ1-1
abundance: -
d_gene: TRBD1
v_gene: TRBV27
CDR3aa: CASRTGGSSSEAFF
CDR3nt: TGTGCCAGCAGAACAGGGGGCTCGAGTTCTGAAGCTTTCTTT

j_gene: TRBJ1-2
abundance: -
d_gene: TRBD1
v_gene: TRBV11-2
CDR3aa: CASSLDGGTGAYGYTF
CDR3nt: TGTGCCAGCAGCTTAGATGGGGGGACAGGGGCCTATGGCTACACCTTC

j_gene: TRBJ1-3
abundance: -
d_gene: -
v_gene: TRBV7-2
CDR3aa: CASSLGGGPRGGNTIYF
CDR3nt: TGTGCCAGCAGCTTAGGCGGTGGGCCCCGGGGAGGAAACACCATATATTTT

j_gene: TRBJ2-3
abundance: -
d_gene: -
v_gene: TRBV5-1
CDR3aa: CASSLGRGSTDTQYF
CDR3nt: TGCGCCAGCAGCTTGGGTAGGGGAAGCACAGATACGCAGTATTTT

j_gene: TRBJ2-5
abundance: -
d_gene: -
v_gene: TRBV9
CDR3aa: CASSVRVGAQETQYF
CDR3nt: TGTGCCAGCAGCGTAAGGGTAGGGGCCCAAGAGACCCAGTACTTC

j_gene: TRBJ1-2
abundance: -
d_gene: TRBD1
v_gene: TRBV5-1
CDR3aa: CASSLATGHGYTF
CDR3nt: TGCGCCAGCAGCTTGGCGACAGGGCATGGCTACACCTTC

j_gene: TRBJ1-4
abundance: -
d_gene: -
v_gene: TRBV5-5
CDR3aa: CASTNKQAPGKLFF
CDR3nt: TGTGCCAGCACCAACAAACAGGCGCCGGGAAAACTGTTTTTT

j_gene: TRBJ2-1
abundance: few
d_gene: TRBD2
v_gene: TRBV28
CDR3aa: CASSSRRTSGRRNEQFF
CDR3nt: TGTGCCAGCAGTTCTCGTCGGACTAGCGGGAGACGGAATGAGCAGTTCTTC

j_gene: TRBJ2-7
abundance: -
d_gene: TRBD1
v_gene: TRBV19
CDR3aa: CASSTGTGAYEQYF
CDR3nt: TGTGCCAGTAGTACCGGGACAGGGGCCTACGAGCAGTACTTC

j_gene: TRBJ2-7
abundance: -
d_gene: -
v_gene: TRBV19
CDR3aa: CASSTRSGADEQYF
CDR3nt: TGTGCCAGTAGTACCCGGAGCGGCGCGGACGAGCAGTACTTC

j_gene: TRBJ1-3
abundance: -
d_gene: -
v_gene: TRBV15
CDR3aa: CATSTLYTGTGNTIYF
CDR3nt: TGTGCCACCAGCACCCTATATACAGGGACTGGAAACACCATATATTTT

j_gene: TRBJ1-1
abundance: -
d_gene: -
v_gene: TRBV9
CDR3aa: CASSSPVGGAGWTEAFF
CDR3nt: TGTGCCAGCAGCTCCCCGGTCGGGGGTGCGGGGTGGACTGAAGCTTTCTTT

j_gene: TRBJ2-1
abundance: -
d_gene: TRBD2
v_gene: TRBV7-6
CDR3aa: CASSLSGKSGGSYNEQFF
CDR3nt: TGTGCCAGCAGCTTATCTGGAAAGTCGGGAGGCTCCTACAATGAGCAGTTCTTC

j_gene: TRBJ2-5
abundance: -
d_gene: -
v_gene: TRBV7-3
CDR3aa: CASSLIASGTQYF
CDR3nt: TGTGCCAGCAGCCTTATAGCGAGCGGGACCCAGTACTTC

j_gene: TRBJ2-2
abundance: few
d_gene: -
v_gene: TRBV9
CDR3aa: CASSVGSPGELFF
CDR3nt: TGTGCCAGCAGCGTAGGGAGCCCCGGGGAGCTGTTTTTT

j_gene: TRBJ2-7
abundance: -
d_gene: TRBD1
v_gene: TRBV6-5
CDR3aa: CASSQGTAGYEQYF
CDR3nt: TGTGCCAGCAGTCAAGGGACAGCTGGTTACGAGCAGTACTTC

j_gene: TRBJ2-1
abundance: -
d_gene: TRBD1
v_gene: TRBV29-1
CDR3aa: CSVRRDRGLNEQFF
CDR3nt: TGCAGCGTTCGACGGGACAGGGGGCTCAATGAGCAGTTCTTC

j_gene: TRBJ2-7
abundance: -
d_gene: TRBD2
v_gene: TRBV7-9
CDR3aa: CASSSPPGGGRYEQYF
CDR3nt: TGTGCCAGCAGCTCCCCACCGGGCGGGGGGCGGTACGAGCAGTACTTC

j_gene: TRBJ2-3
abundance: -
d_gene: -
v_gene: TRBV28
CDR3aa: CASTVREADTQYF
CDR3nt: TGTGCCAGCACGGTCAGGGAAGCAGATACGCAGTATTTT

j_gene: TRBJ2-7
abundance: -
d_gene: -
v_gene: TRBV7-3
CDR3aa: CASSGGGQGDEQYF
CDR3nt: TGTGCCAGCAGCGGGGGGGGACAAGGGGACGAGCAGTACTTC

j_gene: TRBJ2-2
abundance: -
d_gene: -
v_gene: TRBV29-1
CDR3aa: CSVRRGTKVETGELFF
CDR3nt: TGCAGCGTCCGAAGGGGTACAAAGGTCGAAACCGGGGAGCTGTTTTTT

j_gene: TRBJ2-1
abundance: -
d_gene: -
v_gene: TRBV21-1
CDR3aa: CASSKGTTGGRNEQFF
CDR3nt: TGTGCCAGCAGCAAAGGTACAACAGGGGGCCGCAATGAGCAGTTCTTC

j_gene: TRBJ2-7
abundance: -
d_gene: -
v_gene: TRBV15
CDR3aa: CATSREGGGYEQYF
CDR3nt: TGTGCCACCAGCAGAGAGGGAGGGGGATACGAGCAGTACTTC

j_gene: TRBJ2-3
abundance: once
d_gene: -
v_gene: TRBV5-4
CDR3aa: CASSEDSQRDTQYF
CDR3nt: TGTGCCAGCAGCGAGGACAGTCAGAGGGATACGCAGTATTTT

j_gene: TRBJ2-7
abundance: -
d_gene: TRBD2
v_gene: TRBV7-6
CDR3aa: CASSLAGETYEQYF
CDR3nt: TGTGCCAGCAGCCTTGCGGGGGAAACCTACGAGCAGTACTTC

j_gene: TRBJ2-3
abundance: -
d_gene: TRBD2
v_gene: TRBV5-1
CDR3aa: CASSLGLAGEDTQYF
CDR3nt: TGCGCCAGCAGCTTGGGACTAGCGGGAGAGGATACGCAGTATTTT

j_gene: TRBJ1-2
abundance: -
d_gene: -
v_gene: TRBV4-3
CDR3aa: CASSQGPGIMGYTF
CDR3nt: TGCGCCAGCAGCCAAGGGCCAGGGATTATGGGCTACACCTTC

j_gene: TRBJ2-3
abundance: once
d_gene: -
v_gene: TRBV5-4
CDR3aa: CASSPGSDTQYF
CDR3nt: TGTGCCAGCAGCCCGGGGTCAGATACGCAGTATTTT

j_gene: TRBJ2-7
abundance: -
d_gene: -
v_gene: TRBV7-9
CDR3aa: CASSLGTYEQYF
CDR3nt: TGTGCCAGCAGCTTAGGTACCTACGAGCAGTACTTC

j_gene: TRBJ1-1
abundance: -
d_gene: -
v_gene: TRBV4-1
CDR3aa: CASSQATGIPEAFF
CDR3nt: TGCGCCAGCAGCCAAGCCACAGGGATACCTGAAGCTTTCTTT

j_gene: TRBJ1-2
abundance: once
d_gene: TRBD1
v_gene: TRBV5-1
CDR3aa: CASSLTGGSYGYTF
CDR3nt: TGCGCCAGCAGCTTGACAGGGGGCAGCTATGGCTACACCTTC

j_gene: TRBJ1-2
abundance: few
d_gene: -
v_gene: TRBV30
CDR3aa: CAWSAAARHGYTF
CDR3nt: TGTGCCTGGAGTGCGGCAGCGAGGCATGGCTACACCTTC